Listed below are T cell receptor beta chains from one sample, sequenced in a study of T cells in localized non-small cell lung cancer. Repertoires were generated with immunoSEQ multiplex PCR, while TCRdb's copy carries only in-frame clones and drops some. The sample shows about 82,000 clones, 60% to 85% of them seen only once. The sequences come from PBMCs, collected before any cancer treatment. The receptor source for this set is a man aged 35 to 69 with stage II squamous cell lung carcinoma. Each CDR3 is given with its conserved first and last residue. Each record gives: D gene, V gene, J gene, CDR3 protein, CDR3 DNA. D genes are given only for firm matches.

TRBD1,TRBV11-2,TRBJ2-1,CASSPETGNNEQFF,TGTGCCAGCAGCCCAGAGACAGGGAACAATGAGCAGTTCTTC
NA,TRBV15,TRBJ1-1,CATSRDQQRAFF,TGTGCCACCAGCAGAGATCAGCAAAGGGCTTTCTTT
NA,TRBV29-1,TRBJ2-6,CSVGGSGSGANVLTF,TGCAGCGTTGGAGGGTCTGGCTCTGGGGCCAACGTCCTGACTTTC
NA,TRBV21-1,TRBJ2-7,CASILHWDSHYEQYF,TGTGCCAGCATCCTCCATTGGGACAGCCACTACGAGCAGTACTTC
NA,TRBV5-6,TRBJ2-5,CASSLGGRQETQYF,TGTGCCAGCAGCTTGGGAGGGCGCCAAGAGACCCAGTACTTC
TRBD2,TRBV4-1,TRBJ2-1,CASSGWTSGLGNEQFF,TGCGCCAGCAGCGGTTGGACTAGCGGGTTAGGCAATGAGCAGTTCTTC
NA,TRBV7-2,TRBJ1-6,CASSLVRGHSPLHF,TGTGCCAGCAGCTTAGTGAGGGGCCATTCACCCCTCCACTTT
NA,TRBV11-3,TRBJ2-3,CASSLVGQGLVDTQYF,TGTGCCAGCAGCTTAGTCGGGCAGGGGCTGGTAGATACGCAGTATTTT
NA,TRBV5-4,TRBJ2-7,CASSPIAQGSYEQYF,TGTGCCAGCAGCCCGATAGCTCAGGGGTCCTACGAGCAGTACTTC
NA,TRBV27,TRBJ2-5,CASRTRTVTGETQYF,TGTGCCAGCAGAACAAGGACAGTGACGGGAGAGACCCAGTACTTC
NA,TRBV18,TRBJ2-5,CASSPSSGRETQYF,TGTGCCAGCTCACCATCTTCGGGACGAGAGACCCAGTACTTC
NA,TRBV27,TRBJ1-1,CASSSTRWGSPEAFF,TGTGCCAGCAGTTCCACCCGGTGGGGGAGCCCTGAAGCTTTCTTT
TRBD2,TRBV11-2,TRBJ2-1,CASSPLGAGGRGEQFF,TGTGCCAGCAGCCCCCTGGGAGCGGGGGGCCGCGGTGAGCAGTTCTTC
TRBD2,TRBV7-3,TRBJ2-1,CASSRQGATGTSGRPFHNEQFF,TGTGCCAGCAGCCGTCAGGGGGCTACCGGGACTAGCGGGAGGCCCTTCCACAATGAGCAGTTCTTC
TRBD2,TRBV7-2,TRBJ2-1,CASSPNSGSRLEQFF,TGTGCCAGCAGCCCCAATAGCGGGAGTCGTCTTGAGCAGTTCTTC
TRBD2,TRBV5-1,TRBJ2-1,CASSSQRGGHDEQFF,TGCGCCAGCAGCTCCCAGCGGGGGGGCCACGATGAGCAGTTCTTC
NA,TRBV19,TRBJ1-5,CASSLGTSNQPQHF,TGTGCCAGTAGCCTGGGGACTAGCAATCAGCCCCAGCATTTT
NA,TRBV6-4,TRBJ2-3,CASGSGHTDTQYF,TGTGCCAGCGGTAGCGGACACACAGATACGCAGTATTTT
NA,TRBV10-1,TRBJ1-3,CASSAKGRFSGNTIYF,TGCGCCAGCAGTGCTAAGGGACGCTTTTCTGGAAACACCATATATTTT
TRBD1,TRBV10-3,TRBJ1-6,CAIRGTGTENSPLHF,TGTGCCATCAGGGGGACGGGGACAGAGAATTCACCCCTCCACTTT